The 25 T cell receptor beta chains below all came from one sample that was sequenced in a study of cytomegalovirus exposure and HLA in healthy donors (TCRdb year 2017). Library generation was performed with the immunoSEQ multiplex PCR assay. For the multiplex PCR, a mixture combining 60 forward primers for TCR Vbeta segments and 13 reverse primers for TCR Jbeta segments was used. This immuneACCESS table, as held by TCRdb, lists in-frame sequences with V and J called but not all clones. Of the missing ones, under half trace to an unresolved V gene in checked studies; the others have no known cause. In all, the sample holds about 120,000 clones, and more than 65% of those were seen once. Roughly 4% of the sample belongs to the ten largest clones. The specimen sequenced was PBMCs. The receptors here all came from a man aged 18 to 30 in good health and CMV-seropositive.

The chain uses TRBV7-8 and TRBJ2-2, with 7 bases that match TRBD1. V gave up 8 bases and J gave up 4 bases; unmatched junction bases: 7. CDR1 and CDR2 (germline): SGHVS, FQNEAQ. The length of the CDR3 is 14 residues. The CDR3 is CASVRDSFTGELFF. For the CDR3, the DNA is TGTGCCAGCGTCCGGGACAGCTTCACCGGGGAGCTGTTTTTT. The complete variable domain, with remaining parts taken from reference TRBV7-8 and TRBJ2-2, reads GAGVSQSPRYKVAKRGQDVALRCDPISGHVSLFWYQQALGQGPEFLTYFQNEAQLDKSGLPSDRFFAERPEGSVSTLKIQRTQQEDSAVYLCASVRDSFTGELFFGEGSRLTVL.

The V gene is TRBV6-5, the J gene TRBJ2-4; 9 bases fit TRBD1. V trimming: 10 bases; J trimming: 9 bases; junction bases outside the gene matches: 13. The CDR3 is 14 residues long. CDR1 and CDR2 (germline): MNHEY, SVGAGI. The CDR3 coding sequence is TGTGCCACCGTCGATCGACAGGGGGGAGGCATTCAGTACTTC. Protein sequence: CATVDRQGGGIQYF.

J is TRBJ2-7 and V is TRBV4-3; 7 nucleotides agree with TRBD1. The CDR3 loop spans 21 amino acids. V shed 0 bases, J shed 0 bases, and the junction held 20 bases outside the gene matches. Germline V CDR1 and CDR2: LGHNA, YSLEER. CDR3 sequence: CASSQDLQTGTGLAGSYEQYF. The CDR3 DNA reads as TGCGCCAGCAGCCAAGACCTGCAGACAGGGACGGGGCTGGCTGGCTCCTACGAGCAGTACTTC.

The J gene is TRBJ2-1, the V gene TRBV6-6, with D possibly being TRBD2 (7 bases). The CDR3 consists of 13 residues. Germline V gene data show CDR1 as MNHNY and CDR2 as SVGAGI (reference sequence). The V and J ends lost 6 bases and 4 bases respectively, with 10 bases between them. The CDR3 is CASSAGAYNEQFF. The CDR3, as DNA: TGTGCCAGCAGCGCGGGGGCTTACAATGAGCAGTTCTTC.

This chain uses TRBV14 with TRBJ2-2; no firm D call. The germline V gene encodes CDR1 SGHDN and CDR2 FVKESK. The CDR3 totals 15 residues. The V and J ends lost 2 bases and 0 bases respectively, with 7 bases between them. CDR3 DNA sequence: TGTGCCAGCAGCCAATTTCGAGCGAACACCGGGGAGCTGTTTTTT. It yields the protein CASSQFRANTGELFF.

J is TRBJ2-2 and V is TRBV7-9, with D possibly matching TRBD2 (5 bases). Germline V gene sequence: CDR1 SEHNR, CDR2 FQNEAQ (reference sequence). V gave up 3 bases and J gave up 4 bases, with 12 bases separating them. This CDR3 has 15 residues. CDR3 residues: CASSFSLGSTGELFF. CDR3 coding DNA: TGTGCCAGCAGCTTTAGCCTAGGGAGCACCGGGGAGCTGTTTTTT.

This clone occurred a few times. The chain uses TRBV19 and TRBJ2-1; 11 positions agree with TRBD1. This CDR3 has 16 residues. Losses at the gene ends were 7 bases for V and 4 bases for J; bases not matched to a gene: 9. The germline CDR1 and CDR2 sequences are LNHDA and SQIVND (reference sequence). The CDR3 is CASTLTGQGAYNEQFF. Here the CDR3 DNA reads TGTGCCAGTACCCTAACAGGACAGGGGGCGTACAATGAGCAGTTCTTC.

This rearrangement joins TRBV21-1 to TRBJ2-5; TRBD1 was called by the table and not checked on the DNA. TRBV21-1 represents a pseudogene. The CDR3 extends over 15 amino acids. The CDR3 DNA reads TGTGCCAGCAGCAAAGACAGGGGGGCCCAAGAGACCCAGTACTTC. The encoded protein is CASSKDRGAQETQYF.

J is TRBJ2-6 and V is TRBV6-1; TRBD1 agrees at 7 bases. The V gene's germline CDR1 is MNHNS and CDR2 SASEGT. The CDR3 totals 15 residues. The CDR3 region has the DNA TGTGCTGCCGGACAGGCGATCTCTGGGGCCAACGTCCTGACTTTC. It encodes CAAGQAISGANVLTF.

The chain uses TRBV6-5 and TRBJ2-7; 11 bases are a match to TRBD2. The V gene's germline CDR1 is MNHEY and CDR2 SVGAGI. J was trimmed by 7 bases and V by 6 bases; bases with no gene match: 8. The CDR3 is made up of 14 amino acids. The CDR3 DNA reads as TGTGCCAGCAGCGTTAGCGGGAGGGCGTTGGAGCAGTACTTC. Its translation is CASSVSGRALEQYF.

The V call is TRBV6-5, the J call TRBJ2-7; 7 bases are a match to TRBD1. Germline loops: CDR1 MNHEY, CDR2 SVGAGI. The CDR3 loop spans 15 amino acids. The V segment lost 6 bases and the J segment 4 bases; nucleotides outside the gene matches: 12. CDR3 region: CASRRQGSSSYEQYF. The CDR3, as DNA: TGTGCCAGCAGACGACAGGGTAGTAGCAGTTACGAGCAGTACTTC.

The CDR3 sequence is CASSGRQSHEQFF. CDR3 DNA sequence: TGTGCCAGCAGCGGAAGACAGTCACACGAGCAGTTCTTC. The chain has TRBV7-9 and TRBJ2-1; a weak D match, TRBD1 (5 bases). Trimming took off 5 bases at V and 10 bases at J, with 15 bases between the two ends. Germline V gene sequence: CDR1 SEHNR, CDR2 FQNEAQ (reference sequence). The length of the CDR3 is 13 residues.

The V call is TRBV5-1, the J call TRBJ1-3; 8 bases agree with TRBD1. The germline V gene has CDR1 SGHRS and CDR2 YFSETQ. The CDR3 extends over 14 amino acids. The trim removed 0 bases at V and 8 bases at J, leaving 4 bases unmatched. CDR3 sequence (DNA): TGCGCCAGCAGCTTGGACAGGGGACAGGACACCATATATTTT. This translates into CASSLDRGQDTIYF.

This chain connects TRBV29-1 to TRBJ1-2, with no clear D. CDR1 is SQVTM, CDR2 ANQGSEA, per germline. V lost 5 bases, J lost 3 bases, and 7 bases lay in between. CDR3 length equals 11 residues. CDR3: CSVTGDYGYTF. The DNA for the CDR3 is TGCAGCGTTACGGGAGACTATGGCTACACCTTC. Using reference TRBV29-1 and TRBJ1-2 for the parts outside the CDR3, the full variable domain is SAVISQKPSRDICQRGTSLTIQCQVDSQVTMMFWYRQQPGQSLTLIATANQGSEATYESGFVIDKFPISRPNLTFSTLTVSNMSPEDSSIYLCSVTGDYGYTFGSGTRLTVV.

CDR3 in amino acids: CASSSRGNRGKNTEAFF. For the CDR3, the DNA is TGTGCCAGCAGCTCTAGGGGAAACAGGGGAAAGAACACTGAAGCTTTCTTT. The genes are TRBV5-6 and TRBJ1-1; the match to TRBD1 covers 7 bases. This CDR3 contains 17 residues. Germline lookup yields CDR1 SGHDT and CDR2 YYEEEE. Trimming removed 3 bases from V and 1 base from J; junction bases left unmatched: 12.

For this clone: Its ends do not fully match the called genes, so a read error is possible. V is TRBV7-7 and J is TRBJ2-5; weak D call: TRBD2 (5 bases). There are 15 residues in the CDR3. From germline, CDR1 is SSHAT and CDR2 FNYEAQ (reference sequence). The CDR3 loop is CASSLAMRGQETQYF. CDR3 coding DNA: TGTGCTAGCAGCTTAGCGATGCGCGGGCAAGAGACCCAGTACTTC. Full variable domain (remainder filled in from reference TRBV7-7 and TRBJ2-5): GAGVSQSPRYKVTKRGQDVTLRCDPISSHATLYWYQQALGQGPEFLTYFNYEAQPDKSGLPSDRFSAERPEGSISTLTIQRTEQRDSAMYRCASSLAMRGQETQYFGPGTRLLVL.

The chain combines TRBV5-5 with TRBJ2-1, with 10 bases aligning to TRBD2. V shed 5 bases and J 4 bases; nucleotides not matched to a gene: 9. Germline lookup yields CDR1 SGHKS and CDR2 YYEKEE (reference sequence). The CDR3 sequence is 16 residues long. The CDR3 DNA reads as TGTGCCAGCAGGCGGGATAGCGGGAGGTCGTACAATGAGCAGTTCTTC. Residues: CASRRDSGRSYNEQFF.

The chain has TRBV2 and TRBJ2-3; 12 bases are shared with TRBD2. The CDR3 totals 15 residues. CDR1 and CDR2 (germline): SNHLY, FYNNEI. The V gene end was trimmed by 6 bases and the J gene end by 1 base; junction bases not matched to a gene: 2. The CDR3 nucleotides read TGTGCCAGCAGAAGACTAGCGGGGGGCACAGATACGCAGTATTTT. Amino acid sequence: CASRRLAGGTDTQYF.

The V and J genes are TRBV19 and TRBJ1-2; D is perhaps TRBD1 (5 bases). Trimming removed 7 bases at V and 5 bases at J, with 26 bases between. The CDR3 has 17 residues. Germline V gene data show CDR1 as LNHDA and CDR2 as SQIVND (reference sequence). The CDR3 loop reads CASTRFPGTVNSYGYTF. The CDR3 coding sequence is TGTGCCAGTACCCGCTTCCCAGGGACTGTGAACTCGTATGGCTACACCTTC.

This chain links TRBV11-2 with TRBJ1-2; 9 bases line up with TRBD1. Germline CDR1 and CDR2: SGHAT and FQNNGV. V shed 4 bases, J shed 4 bases, and the junction held 10 bases outside the gene matches. CDR3 length equals 16 residues. The CDR3 region is CASSSKDRGGLYGYTF. The DNA for the CDR3 is TGTGCCAGCAGCTCAAAGGACAGGGGCGGACTCTATGGCTACACCTTC. The entire variable domain, with the rest obtained from reference TRBV11-2 and TRBJ1-2, is as follows: EAGVAQSPRYKIIEKRQSVAFWCNPISGHATLYWYQQILGQGPKLLIQFQNNGVVDDSQLPKDRFSAERLKGVDSTLKIQPAKLEDSAVYLCASSSKDRGGLYGYTFGSGTRLTVV.

V is TRBV9 and J is TRBJ1-5; D is perhaps TRBD1 (5 bases). Germline-derived CDR1 and CDR2 are SGDLS and YYNGEE. V lost 3 bases and J 8 bases, leaving 12 bases between the germline ends. The CDR3 consists of 13 residues. CDR3: CASSEGPGEPQHF. For the CDR3, the DNA is TGTGCCAGCAGCGAAGGACCGGGGGAGCCCCAGCATTTT.

The chain links TRBV19 to TRBJ2-2; 8 bases fit TRBD1. Germline V CDR1 and CDR2: LNHDA, SQIVND (reference sequence). The CDR3 loop spans 16 amino acids. Trimming removed 4 bases from V and 2 bases from J; junction bases left unmatched: 6. The CDR3 region has the DNA TGTGCCAGTAGTAGACCCACAGGGGGAAACACCGGGGAGCTGTTTTTT. Protein product: CASSRPTGGNTGELFF.

The sample holds one count of this clone. V gene TRBV30 combines with J gene TRBJ2-5; 11 bases align to TRBD2. Germline loops: CDR1 GTSNPN, CDR2 SVGIG (reference sequence). Trimming at V came to 0 bases and at J to 0 bases, leaving 3 bases not matched to a gene. This CDR3 contains 16 residues. As DNA, the CDR3 is TGTGCCTGGAGTGTACGGGGACTAGCGGACCAAGAGACCCAGTACTTC. Its protein is CAWSVRGLADQETQYF.

V gene TRBV6-4 combines with J gene TRBJ1-5; no clear D. Germline CDR1 is MRHNA and CDR2 is SNTAGT. With 2 bases removed from V and 0 bases from J, the gap between germline ends came to 11 bases. The CDR3 has 16 amino acids. As DNA, the CDR3 is TGTGCCAGCAGTGACAATAGAGTTTATAGCAATCAGCCCCAGCATTTT. Protein sequence: CASSDNRVYSNQPQHF.

This sequence joins TRBV11-3 and TRBJ1-2; possibly TRBD1 for D (6 bases). V shed 1 base and J shed 4 bases, with 16 bases lying between them. CDR1 and CDR2 (germline): SGHNT, YENEEA. The CDR3 sequence is 16 residues long. The CDR3 loop reads CASSLGIGGQVYGYTF. CDR3 coding DNA: TGTGCCAGCAGCTTAGGTATTGGGGGCCAGGTCTATGGCTACACCTTC.